These T cell receptor beta chains were read from a single sample in a study of post-analysis software for immune sequencing data. In TCRdb, the PCR reads were re-called with MiXCR into one record per CDR3 protein. The sample has 160,000 or so distinct CDR3 sequences; 30% to 45% are singletons. Specimen: blood, collected after autologous hematopoietic stem cell transplantation. The receptor set was obtained from a girl aged 5 to 17 with multiple sclerosis. CDR3s include the opening cysteine and the closing phenylalanine or tryptophan. D genes are given only for firm matches. The size of a clone is reported for some rows only, either as once, few or many, or as a class for expanded clones.

V	D	size	J	CDR3	DNA
TRBV11-3	-	few	TRBJ2-1	CASSLGPALGEQFF	TGTGCCAGCAGCTTAGGACCAGCCCTAGGGGAGCAGTTCTTC
TRBV27	TRBD2	-	TRBJ2-3	CASSLIAGGPPDTQYF	TGTGCCAGCAGTTTAATTGCGGGAGGGCCCCCAGATACGCAGTATTTT
TRBV20-1	-	-	TRBJ2-2	CSAGNRNTGELFF	TGCAGTGCTGGAAACAGGAACACCGGGGAGCTGTTTTTT
TRBV12-3/TRBV12-4	-	many	TRBJ1-5	CASTLTGTGAEHQPQHF	TGTGCCAGCACCCTAACCGGGACCGGGGCCGAGCATCAGCCCCAGCATTTT
TRBV20-1	TRBD2	many	TRBJ2-3	CSSELAGRTDTQYF	TGCAGTTCGGAATTAGCGGGACGGACAGATACGCAGTATTTT
TRBV29-1	TRBD1	-	TRBJ2-7	CSVASRTGAYEQYF	TGCAGCGTCGCATCACGGACAGGAGCCTACGAGCAGTACTTC
TRBV10-3	-	-	TRBJ2-7	CAISESIALARSSYEQYF	TGTGCCATCAGTGAGTCGATCGCGCTAGCGCGCAGCTCCTACGAGCAGTACTTC
TRBV15	TRBD2	-	TRBJ2-3	CATSRDLVGLAGVGDTQYF	TGTGCCACCAGCAGAGATCTCGTAGGACTAGCGGGAGTGGGGGATACGCAGTATTTT
TRBV12-3/TRBV12-4	-	-	TRBJ2-1	CASSPARSSYNEQFF	TGTGCCAGCAGTCCGGCCCGGAGCTCCTACAATGAGCAGTTCTTC
TRBV20-1	-	many	TRBJ2-3	CSASSVTASLNTDTQYF	TGCAGTGCTAGTTCCGTAACAGCGTCCCTGAACACAGATACGCAGTATTTT
TRBV12-3/TRBV12-4	TRBD1	-	TRBJ2-2	CASSDGTGNLGTGELFF	TGTGCCAGCAGTGACGGGACAGGGAATTTGGGCACCGGGGAGCTGTTTTTT
TRBV24-1	-	-	TRBJ2-3	CATSDSLRVLSTDTQYF	TGTGCCACCAGTGATTCATTACGGGTCCTTAGCACAGATACGCAGTATTTT
TRBV10-3	-	-	TRBJ2-7	CAISESGSGAYEQYF	TGTGCCATCAGTGAGTCGGGCTCTGGAGCCTACGAGCAGTACTTC
TRBV7-2	-	few	TRBJ2-7	CASSLLSRGEQYF	TGTGCCAGCAGCTTGTTATCCCGGGGCGAGCAGTACTTC
TRBV6-6	TRBD1	once	TRBJ1-6	CASSYPGGGDSPLHF	TGTGCCAGCAGTTACCCAGGGGGCGGGGATTCACCCCTCCACTTT
TRBV4-2	-	-	TRBJ1-1	CASSQDRDTEAFF	TGTGCCAGCAGCCAAGATCGGGACACTGAAGCTTTCTTT
TRBV29-1	-	many	TRBJ2-7	CSVIRETISYEQYF	TGCAGCGTTATCAGAGAGACGATCTCCTACGAGCAGTACTTC
TRBV12-3/TRBV12-4	-	-	TRBJ1-5	CASSPRRGTLQPQHF	TGTGCCAGCAGCCCCCGTAGGGGAACGTTACAGCCCCAGCATTTT
TRBV24-1	TRBD2	-	TRBJ2-5	CATSPGVAGVWQETQYF	TGTGCCACCTCCCCCGGGGTAGCGGGAGTCTGGCAAGAGACCCAGTACTTC
TRBV28	-	-	TRBJ1-5	CASSFPPDRYSNQPQHF	TGTGCCAGCAGTTTCCCCCCTGACAGGTATAGCAATCAGCCCCAGCATTTT
TRBV20-1	TRBD2	-	TRBJ2-2	CSARDGTSGSYKIGELFF	TGCAGTGCTAGAGATGGGACTAGCGGGAGCTACAAGATCGGGGAGCTGTTTTTT
TRBV7-2	-	-	TRBJ1-4	CASSLPENEKLFF	TGTGCCAGCAGCCTCCCGGAAAATGAAAAACTGTTTTTT
TRBV27	-	-	TRBJ1-1	CASRPGRTGNTEAFF	TGTGCCAGCAGACCCGGACGGACTGGGAACACTGAAGCTTTCTTT
TRBV13	-	-	TRBJ2-1	CASSLGRGFPGDEQFF	TGTGCCAGCAGCTTAGGCCGGGGGTTTCCTGGCGATGAGCAGTTCTTC
TRBV2	TRBD2	-	TRBJ2-5	CASSEALASGETQYF	TGTGCCAGCAGTGAAGCGCTTGCTAGCGGAGAGACCCAGTACTTC
TRBV24-1	-	-	TRBJ2-5	CATSDLRKETQYF	TGTGCCACCAGTGATTTGCGGAAAGAGACCCAGTACTTC
TRBV20-1	-	-	TRBJ2-2	CSAREGEYDTGELFF	TGCAGTGCTAGAGAGGGAGAGTACGACACCGGGGAGCTGTTTTTT
TRBV11-2	TRBD2	few	TRBJ2-1	CASSLMGLAGADEQFF	TGTGCCAGCAGCTTAATGGGTTTAGCGGGAGCAGATGAGCAGTTCTTC
TRBV3-1	-	few	TRBJ2-7	CASSHRGPFGDEQYF	TGTGCCAGCAGCCACCGGGGCCCTTTTGGGGACGAGCAGTACTTC
TRBV29-1	-	-	TRBJ2-5	CSVGPQHPSAGAETQYF	TGCAGCGTTGGTCCCCAGCACCCCTCGGCAGGGGCAGAGACCCAGTACTTC
TRBV29-1	-	few	TRBJ1-3	CSVDRADTIYF	TGCAGCGTTGACAGGGCCGACACCATATATTTT
TRBV6-5	-	-	TRBJ2-7	CASRVGGSSPYEQYF	TGTGCCAGCAGAGTAGGTGGATCCTCCCCCTACGAGCAGTACTTC
TRBV7-2	-	-	TRBJ2-7	CASSLLFGDEQYF	TGTGCCAGCAGCTTACTGTTCGGAGACGAGCAGTACTTC
TRBV30	-	many	TRBJ2-7	CAWSGGGSSYEQYF	TGTGCCTGGAGTGGAGGGGGGAGCTCCTACGAGCAGTACTTC
TRBV14	-	once	TRBJ2-4	CASSQTPHGSVAKNIQYF	TGTGCCAGCAGCCAAACGCCCCACGGGTCAGTAGCCAAAAACATTCAGTACTTC
TRBV7-9	TRBD1	-	TRBJ2-5	CASSTRQGLKKRGEETQYF	TGTGCCAGCAGCACCCGACAGGGGCTGAAAAAAAGGGGGGAAGAGACCCAGTACTTC
TRBV7-9	TRBD2	large	TRBJ2-1	CASSQKKLIAGVGYNEQFF	TGTGCCAGCAGCCAAAAAAAGTTAATAGCGGGAGTCGGGTACAATGAGCAGTTCTTC
TRBV5-6	TRBD1	-	TRBJ1-6	CASSRLQGDHSPLHF	TGTGCCAGCAGCCGCCTACAGGGGGATCATTCACCCCTCCACTTT
TRBV20-1	TRBD1	-	TRBJ1-2	CSAPDRGIENYGYTF	TGCAGTGCCCCCGACAGGGGAATCGAAAACTATGGCTACACCTTC
TRBV5-5	-	-	TRBJ2-7	CASSLAHQGNEQYF	TGTGCCAGCAGCTTGGCCCACCAGGGTAACGAGCAGTACTTC
TRBV7-3	TRBD2	few	TRBJ2-3	CASSAGTSGTDTQYF	TGTGCCAGCAGCGCCGGGACTAGCGGCACAGATACGCAGTATTTT
TRBV6-1	-	-	TRBJ2-7	CASSDFVRDRAYF	TGTGCCAGCAGTGATTTTGTCAGAGACCGGGCGTACTTC
TRBV5-5	-	-	TRBJ2-5	CASSSQGEETQYF	TGTGCCAGCAGCTCACAGGGTGAGGAGACCCAGTACTTC
TRBV7-6	-	few	TRBJ2-7	CASSLEPGRNEQYF	TGTGCCAGCAGCTTGGAACCAGGGAGGAACGAGCAGTACTTC
TRBV6-1	TRBD1	few	TRBJ1-1	CASSPGQRNTEAFF	TGTGCCAGCAGTCCGGGACAGAGGAACACTGAAGCTTTCTTT
TRBV20-1	TRBD2	many	TRBJ2-5	CSARGPGLAGAETQYF	TGCAGTGCTAGAGGGCCGGGACTAGCGGGAGCAGAGACCCAGTACTTC
TRBV10-3	-	few	TRBJ2-7	CAISAGEGEQYF	TGTGCCATCAGCGCAGGGGAGGGCGAGCAGTACTTC
TRBV20-1	TRBD2	few	TRBJ2-4	CSASKPGGPGIQYF	TGCAGTGCTAGTAAGCCGGGAGGGCCGGGCATTCAGTACTTC
TRBV5-1	TRBD1	-	TRBJ2-7	CASSTDRVQRRYEQYF	TGCGCCAGCAGCACCGACAGGGTCCAGAGACGCTACGAGCAGTACTTC
TRBV3-1	TRBD2	-	TRBJ2-1	CASSSRLAGGPNYNEQFF	TGTGCCAGCAGCTCCCGACTAGCGGGAGGGCCAAACTACAATGAGCAGTTCTTC
TRBV10-3	-	-	TRBJ2-1	CATQQLERARNEQFF	TGTGCCACTCAACAACTAGAGAGGGCTCGCAATGAGCAGTTCTTC
TRBV7-9	TRBD2	-	TRBJ2-7	CASSPPTSSYEQYF	TGTGCCAGCAGCCCTCCGACTAGCAGTTACGAGCAGTACTTC
TRBV6-2/TRBV6-3	-	-	TRBJ2-5	CASSPAQRAETQYF	TGTGCCAGCAGTCCGGCACAGAGGGCGGAGACCCAGTACTTC
TRBV10-2	-	-	TRBJ2-7	CASSFDGPYEQYF	TGCGCCAGCAGCTTCGACGGACCCTACGAGCAGTACTTC
TRBV11-2	-	-	TRBJ2-5	CASSEFGQRETQYF	TGTGCCAGCAGCGAGTTTGGGCAGCGGGAGACCCAGTACTTC
TRBV12-3/TRBV12-4	-	few	TRBJ2-1	CASSIRRYEQFF	TGTGCCAGCAGTATTCGAAGGTATGAGCAGTTCTTC
TRBV10-2	TRBD2	few	TRBJ2-1	CASPKRDPYNEQFF	TGCGCCAGCCCCAAGCGGGATCCCTACAATGAGCAGTTCTTC
TRBV25-1	-	few	TRBJ2-3	CASREYNTDTQYF	TGTGCCAGCAGGGAATACAACACAGATACGCAGTATTTT